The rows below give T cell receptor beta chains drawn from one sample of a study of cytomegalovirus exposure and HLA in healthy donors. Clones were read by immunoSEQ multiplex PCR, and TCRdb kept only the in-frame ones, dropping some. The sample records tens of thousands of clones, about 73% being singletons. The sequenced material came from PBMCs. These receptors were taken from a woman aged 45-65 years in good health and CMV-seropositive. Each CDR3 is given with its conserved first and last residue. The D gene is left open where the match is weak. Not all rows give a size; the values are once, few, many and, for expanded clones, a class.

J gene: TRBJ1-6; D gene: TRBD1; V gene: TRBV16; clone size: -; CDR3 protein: CASSLPGQGGNSPLHF; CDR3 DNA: TGTGCCAGCAGCTTACCCGGACAGGGGGGTAATTCACCCCTCCACTTT
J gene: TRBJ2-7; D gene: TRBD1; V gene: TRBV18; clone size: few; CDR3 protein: CASHRAQGSYEQYF; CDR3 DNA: TGTGCCAGCCACCGGGCACAGGGGTCCTACGAGCAGTACTTC
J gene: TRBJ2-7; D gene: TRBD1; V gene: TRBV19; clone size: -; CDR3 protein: CASSMTGSSYEQYF; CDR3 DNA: TGTGCCAGTAGTATGACAGGGAGCTCCTACGAGCAGTACTTC
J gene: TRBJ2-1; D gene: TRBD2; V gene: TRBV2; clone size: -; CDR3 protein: CASSQPLAGVEQFF; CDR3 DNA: TGTGCCAGCAGTCAACCTCTAGCGGGGGTTGAGCAGTTCTTC
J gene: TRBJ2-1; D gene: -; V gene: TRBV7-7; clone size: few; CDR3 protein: CASSLGGGYNEQFF; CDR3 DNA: TGTGCCAGCAGCTTAGGAGGTGGTTACAATGAGCAGTTCTTC
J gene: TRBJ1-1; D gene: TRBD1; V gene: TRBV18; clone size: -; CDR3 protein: CASSPASGTGNTEAFF; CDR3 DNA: TGTGCCAGCTCACCAGCCTCCGGGACAGGGAACACTGAAGCTTTCTTT
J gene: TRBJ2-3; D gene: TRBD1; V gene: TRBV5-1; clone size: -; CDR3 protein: CASSGGQGTDTQYF; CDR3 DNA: TGCGCCAGCAGCGGGGGACAGGGGACAGATACGCAGTATTTT
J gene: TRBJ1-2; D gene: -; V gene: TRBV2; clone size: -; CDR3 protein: CAGRADSFDGYTF; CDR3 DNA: TGTGCTGGTAGAGCGGACAGTTTCGATGGCTACACCTTC
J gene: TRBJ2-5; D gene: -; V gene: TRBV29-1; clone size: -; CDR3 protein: CSVEDPRDSGQETQYF; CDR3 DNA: TGCAGCGTTGAAGATCCGCGGGACAGTGGTCAAGAGACCCAGTACTTC
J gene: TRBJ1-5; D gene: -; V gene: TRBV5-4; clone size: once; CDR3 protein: CASSLAGGGSQPQHF; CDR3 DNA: TGTGCCAGCAGCTTGGCGGGGGGCGGATCTCAGCCCCAGCATTTT
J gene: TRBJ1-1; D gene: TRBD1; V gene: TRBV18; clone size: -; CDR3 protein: CASSLTGDTEAFF; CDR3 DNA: TGTGCCAGCTCGCTGACAGGGGACACTGAAGCTTTCTTT
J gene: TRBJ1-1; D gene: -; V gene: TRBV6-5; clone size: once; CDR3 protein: CASSRMNTEAFF; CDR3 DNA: TGTGCCAGCAGTCGTATGAACACTGAAGCTTTCTTT
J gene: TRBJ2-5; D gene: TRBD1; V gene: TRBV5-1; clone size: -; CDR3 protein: CASNVQGQLRETQYF; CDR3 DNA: TGCGCCAGCAATGTTCAGGGACAGTTAAGAGAGACCCAGTACTTC
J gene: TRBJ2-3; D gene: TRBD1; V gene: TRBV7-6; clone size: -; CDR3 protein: CASSTTGGADTQYF; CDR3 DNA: TGTGCCAGCAGTACGACAGGGGGCGCAGATACGCAGTATTTT
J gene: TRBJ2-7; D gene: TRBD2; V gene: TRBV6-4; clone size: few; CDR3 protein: CASSEGLADSYEQYF; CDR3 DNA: TGTGCCAGCAGTGAGGGACTAGCGGACTCCTACGAGCAGTACTTC
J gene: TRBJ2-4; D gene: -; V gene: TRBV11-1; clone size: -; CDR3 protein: CASSLEQGIQYF; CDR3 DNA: TGTGCCAGCAGCTTAGAACAGGGCATTCAGTACTTC
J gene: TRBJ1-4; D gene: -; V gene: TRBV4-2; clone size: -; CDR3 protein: CASSQPVQATNEKLFF; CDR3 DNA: TGTGCCAGCAGCCAGCCCGTACAGGCAACTAATGAAAAACTGTTTTTT
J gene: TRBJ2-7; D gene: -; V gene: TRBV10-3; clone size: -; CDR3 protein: CAISEQVPNEQYF; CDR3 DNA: TGTGCCATCAGTGAGCAGGTTCCCAACGAGCAGTACTTC
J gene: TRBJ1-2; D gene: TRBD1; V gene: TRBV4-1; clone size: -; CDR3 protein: CASSRAGTGEGYTF; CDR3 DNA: TGCGCCAGCAGCCGAGCCGGGACAGGGGAAGGCTACACCTTC
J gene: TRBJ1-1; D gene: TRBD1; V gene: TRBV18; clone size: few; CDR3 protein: CASSPPGGTLTEAFF; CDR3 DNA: TGTGCCAGCTCACCTCCAGGGGGTACGCTCACTGAAGCTTTCTTT
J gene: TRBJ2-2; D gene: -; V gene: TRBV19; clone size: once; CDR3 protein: CASSSQGGTGELFF; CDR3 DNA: TGTGCCAGTAGTTCCCAGGGGGGCACCGGGGAGCTGTTTTTT
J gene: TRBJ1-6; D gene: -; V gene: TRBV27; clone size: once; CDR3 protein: CASRGRSYNSPLHF; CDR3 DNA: TGTGCCAGCAGGGGGCGTTCCTATAATTCACCCCTCCACTTT
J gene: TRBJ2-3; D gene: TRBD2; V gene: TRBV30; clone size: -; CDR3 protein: CAWSDDGGADTQYF; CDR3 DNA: TGTGCCTGGAGTGACGACGGGGGGGCAGATACGCAGTATTTT
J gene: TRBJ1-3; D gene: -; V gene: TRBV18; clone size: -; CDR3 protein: CASSPRALEPGNTIYF; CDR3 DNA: TGTGCCAGCTCACCCCGTGCCCTAGAACCGGGAAACACCATATATTTT
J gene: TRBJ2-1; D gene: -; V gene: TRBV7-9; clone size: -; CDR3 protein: CASSFQDTEQFF; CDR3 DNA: TGTGCCAGCAGCTTTCAGGATACTGAGCAGTTCTTC
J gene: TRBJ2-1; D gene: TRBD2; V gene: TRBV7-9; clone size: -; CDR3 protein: CASSPRLAGGLGEQFF; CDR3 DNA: TGTGCCAGCAGCCCCCGCCTAGCGGGGGGGCTCGGTGAGCAGTTCTTC
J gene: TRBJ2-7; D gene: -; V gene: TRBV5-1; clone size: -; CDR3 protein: CASSPIQTGNHEQYF; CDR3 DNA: TGCGCCAGCAGCCCGATACAAACAGGGAACCACGAGCAGTACTTC
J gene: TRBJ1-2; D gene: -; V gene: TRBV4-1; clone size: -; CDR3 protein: CASSLGAAWDYGYTF; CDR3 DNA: TGCGCCAGCAGCCTGGGAGCGGCCTGGGACTATGGCTACACCTTC
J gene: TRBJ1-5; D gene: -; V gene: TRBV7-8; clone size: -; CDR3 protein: CASSPIGGDQPQHF; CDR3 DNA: TGTGCCAGCAGCCCAATTGGAGGGGATCAGCCCCAGCATTTT
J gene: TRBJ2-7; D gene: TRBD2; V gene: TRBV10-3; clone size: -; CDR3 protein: CAIGRLAGEGEQYF; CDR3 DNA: TGTGCCATCGGGAGACTAGCGGGAGAAGGCGAGCAGTACTTC
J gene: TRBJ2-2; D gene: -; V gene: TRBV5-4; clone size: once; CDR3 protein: CASSLLLTGATGELFF; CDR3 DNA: TGTGCCAGCAGCTTGTTACTAACGGGAGCTACCGGGGAGCTGTTTTTT
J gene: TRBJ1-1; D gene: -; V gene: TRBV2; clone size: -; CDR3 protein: CANRGTGSTEAFF; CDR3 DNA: TGTGCCAACAGAGGTACAGGGTCCACTGAAGCTTTCTTT
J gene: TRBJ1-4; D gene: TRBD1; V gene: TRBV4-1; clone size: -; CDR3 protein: CASSQVTGDEKLFF; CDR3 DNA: TGCGCCAGCAGCCAAGTGACAGGGGATGAAAAACTGTTTTTT
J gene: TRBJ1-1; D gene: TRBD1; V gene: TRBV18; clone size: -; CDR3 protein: CASSPLDGTGNTEAFF; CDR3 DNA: TGTGCCAGCTCACCACTCGATGGGACAGGTAACACTGAAGCTTTCTTT
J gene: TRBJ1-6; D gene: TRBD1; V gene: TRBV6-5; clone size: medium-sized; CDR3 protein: CASSSPRQGRNSPLHF; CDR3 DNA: TGTGCCAGCAGTTCCCCACGACAGGGCAGAAATTCACCCCTCCACTTT
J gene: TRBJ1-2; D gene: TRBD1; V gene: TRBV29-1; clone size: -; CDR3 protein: CSGGRGHDGYTF; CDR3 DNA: TGCAGTGGGGGAAGGGGGCATGATGGCTACACCTTC
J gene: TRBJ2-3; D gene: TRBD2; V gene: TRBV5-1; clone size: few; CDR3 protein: CASSSLAGGPADTQYF; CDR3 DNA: TGCGCCAGCAGCTCTTTAGCGGGGGGGCCGGCAGATACGCAGTATTTT
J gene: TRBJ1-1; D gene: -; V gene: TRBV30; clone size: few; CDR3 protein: CAWSGQNTEAFF; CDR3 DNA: TGTGCCTGGAGTGGACAGAACACTGAAGCTTTCTTT
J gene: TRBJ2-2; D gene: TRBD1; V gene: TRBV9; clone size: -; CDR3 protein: CASSVLQGAVELFF; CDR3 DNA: TGTGCCAGCAGCGTTCTACAGGGGGCGGTTGAGCTGTTTTTT
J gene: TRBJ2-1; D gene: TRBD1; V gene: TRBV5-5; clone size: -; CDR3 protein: CASSWGQYNEQFF; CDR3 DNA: TGTGCCAGCAGCTGGGGACAGTACAATGAGCAGTTCTTC
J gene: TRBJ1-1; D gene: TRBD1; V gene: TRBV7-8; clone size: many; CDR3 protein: CASSFNFPGTVWDAEAFF; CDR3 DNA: TGTGCCAGCAGCTTCAATTTCCCAGGGACAGTCTGGGACGCTGAAGCTTTCTTT
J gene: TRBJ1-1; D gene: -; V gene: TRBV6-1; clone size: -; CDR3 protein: CASSENRALNTEAFF; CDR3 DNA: TGTGCCAGCAGTGAAAACAGGGCCTTGAACACTGAAGCTTTCTTT
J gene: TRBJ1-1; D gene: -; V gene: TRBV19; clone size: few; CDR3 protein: CASSIDLYGSTEAFF; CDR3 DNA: TGTGCCAGTAGTATAGATCTATACGGGAGCACTGAAGCTTTCTTT
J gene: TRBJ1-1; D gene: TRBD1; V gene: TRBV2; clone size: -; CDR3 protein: CASSRGQGAVTEAFF; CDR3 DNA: TGTGCCAGCAGTAGGGGACAGGGGGCGGTCACTGAAGCTTTCTTT
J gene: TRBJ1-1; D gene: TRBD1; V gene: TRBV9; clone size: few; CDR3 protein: CASSVSRDRSANTEAFF; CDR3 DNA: TGTGCCAGCAGCGTTTCCCGGGACAGATCGGCGAACACTGAAGCTTTCTTT
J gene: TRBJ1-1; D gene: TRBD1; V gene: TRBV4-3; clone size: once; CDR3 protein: CASSPIDRGRGEAFF; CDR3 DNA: TGCGCCAGCAGCCCCATCGACAGGGGGCGAGGTGAAGCTTTCTTT
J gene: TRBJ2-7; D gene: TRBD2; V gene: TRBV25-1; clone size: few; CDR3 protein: CASSPLGSGSSEQYF; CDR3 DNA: TGTGCCAGCAGTCCCCTGGGTAGCGGGAGTTCCGAGCAGTACTTC
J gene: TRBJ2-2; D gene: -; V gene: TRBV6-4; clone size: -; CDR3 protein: CASSDADTGELFF; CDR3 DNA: TGTGCCAGCAGTGACGCGGACACCGGGGAGCTGTTTTTT
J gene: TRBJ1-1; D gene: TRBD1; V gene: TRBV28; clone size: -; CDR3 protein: CASTRQGRGTEAFF; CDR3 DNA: TGTGCCAGCACCCGACAGGGGCGGGGGACTGAAGCTTTCTTT
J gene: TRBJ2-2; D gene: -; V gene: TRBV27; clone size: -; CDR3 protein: CASSSEGAGELFF; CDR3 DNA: TGTGCCAGCAGTTCTGAGGGGGCCGGGGAGCTGTTTTTT
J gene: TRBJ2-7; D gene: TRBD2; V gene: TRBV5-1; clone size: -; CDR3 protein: CASSLATSGRLIGSYEQYF; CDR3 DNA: TGCGCCAGCAGCTTGGCAACGAGCGGGAGGTTAATAGGGTCCTACGAGCAGTACTTC
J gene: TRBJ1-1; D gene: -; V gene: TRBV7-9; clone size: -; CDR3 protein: CASSLISLRGTEAFF; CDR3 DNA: TGTGCCAGCAGCTTAATTTCACTACGGGGCACTGAAGCTTTCTTT
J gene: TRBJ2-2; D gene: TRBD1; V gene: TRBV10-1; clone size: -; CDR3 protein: CASSAGQANTGELFF; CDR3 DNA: TGCGCCAGCAGTGCCGGACAGGCGAACACCGGGGAGCTGTTTTTT
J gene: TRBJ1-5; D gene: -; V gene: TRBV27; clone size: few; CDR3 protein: CASSSQGLNQPQHF; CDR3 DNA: TGTGCCAGCAGTTCCCAGGGTTTGAATCAGCCCCAGCATTTT
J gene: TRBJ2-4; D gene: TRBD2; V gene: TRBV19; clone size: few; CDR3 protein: CASSLWTSGRAGGAKNIQYF; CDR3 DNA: TGTGCCAGTAGTCTTTGGACTAGCGGGAGGGCCGGGGGAGCCAAAAACATTCAGTACTTC
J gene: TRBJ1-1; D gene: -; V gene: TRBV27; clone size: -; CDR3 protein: CASSLSRNTEAFF; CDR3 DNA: TGTGCCAGCAGTTTATCCCGGAACACTGAAGCTTTCTTT
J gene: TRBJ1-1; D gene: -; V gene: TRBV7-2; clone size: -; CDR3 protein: CASSPSAKESEAFF; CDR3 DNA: TGTGCCAGCAGCCCATCAGCGAAGGAGAGTGAAGCTTTCTTT
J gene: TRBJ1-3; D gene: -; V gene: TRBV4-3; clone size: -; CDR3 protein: CASSQVMGGGNTIYF; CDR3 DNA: TGCGCCAGCAGCCAAGTCATGGGGGGAGGAAACACCATATATTTT